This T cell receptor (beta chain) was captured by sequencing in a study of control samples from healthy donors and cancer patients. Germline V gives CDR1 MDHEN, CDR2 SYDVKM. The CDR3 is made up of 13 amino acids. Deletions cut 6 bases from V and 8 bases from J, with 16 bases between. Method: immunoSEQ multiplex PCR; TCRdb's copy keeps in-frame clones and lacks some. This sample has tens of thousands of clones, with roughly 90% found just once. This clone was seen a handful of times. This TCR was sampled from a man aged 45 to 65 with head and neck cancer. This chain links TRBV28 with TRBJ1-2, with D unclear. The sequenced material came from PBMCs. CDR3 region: CASSFGRFGGYTF. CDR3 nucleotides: TGTGCCAGCAGCTTCGGGCGATTCGGGGGCTACACCTTC.